The source of this TCR beta chain is a study of graft-versus-host responses after intestinal transplantation. About the research overall: The whole recipient group had anti-thymocyte globulin induction followed by tacrolimus and steroids for about three years. The study's findings and limits: High graft-versus-host to host-versus-graft clonal ratios were seen in allografts of patients with graft-donor T cell macrochimerism. GvH clones detected in recipient marrow included some appearing first in ileum or blood.

Profiled with immunoSEQ multiplex PCR; TCRdb holds only in-frame clones, not every one. The data hold tens of thousands of clones, with more than 90% observed a single time. Concerning this clone itself: Antigen specificity is unknown. Other DNA sequences within the sample encode an identical CDR3.

The CDR3 contains 13 residues. Germline V CDR1 and CDR2: SGDLS, YYNGEE. Trimming took off 2 bases at V and 12 bases at J, with 17 bases between the two ends. The gene calls are TRBV9 and TRBJ1-2; D remains unclear. This clonotype was sampled from a human donor who received an intestinal transplant. The material sequenced was unstimulated CD4+ T cells sorted from spleen or lymph node cells, taken before intestinal transplant. CDR3 sequence (DNA): TGTGCCAGCAGCGTCTCAGAGAGCGTCCTGCACACCTTC. Its protein is CASSVSESVLHTF.